This T cell receptor beta chain was identified during a study of T cell repertoires in cytomegalovirus infection. Each CDR3 protein gets one entry after TCRdb re-called the reads with MiXCR. The sample consists of roughly 700,000 distinct CDR3 sequences, about 30% of them appearing once. The V gene's germline CDR1 is MNHNY and CDR2 SVGAGI (reference sequence). This CDR3 is 14 amino acids long. Trimming pared 7 bases from V and 5 bases from J, leaving 14 bases between. Remarks on this clonotype: Antigen unknown.

The gene calls are TRBV6-6 and TRBJ2-2; D might be TRBD1 or TRBD2, each matching 5 bases. The starting material was cultured PBMCs, obtained from culture after CMV antigen stimulation. The source is a human donor in good health (CMV status not recorded). Some clones in this sample may be carry-over from other donors' samples. The CDR3 spells CASTGTRTTGELFF. CDR3 nucleotides: TGTGCCAGCACCGGGACCAGAACAACCGGGGAGCTGTTTTTT.